This TCR beta chain was identified during a study of blood T cells in healthy people across ages. A second about 6 to 11 cycle PCR used barcoded and J-beta primers. MiXCR was run by TCRdb on the 5' RACE reads, yielding one entry per CDR3 protein. In the table there are 1 million to 1.2 million distinct CDR3 sequences, about two fifths of which are singletons. The TCR was taken from a man aged 18 to 29 in good health. Sample: blood.

CDR3 in DNA: TGCAGTGCTAGCCGAACAGGGCGGACTGAAGCTTTCTTT. Residues: CSASRTGRTEAFF. The chain combines TRBV20-1 with TRBJ1-1; D possibly corresponds to TRBD1 (6 bases). The CDR3 is 13 amino acids. The V gene's germline CDR1 is DFQATT and CDR2 SNEGSKA (reference sequence). With 3 bases removed from V and 5 bases from J, the gap between germline ends came to 13 bases.